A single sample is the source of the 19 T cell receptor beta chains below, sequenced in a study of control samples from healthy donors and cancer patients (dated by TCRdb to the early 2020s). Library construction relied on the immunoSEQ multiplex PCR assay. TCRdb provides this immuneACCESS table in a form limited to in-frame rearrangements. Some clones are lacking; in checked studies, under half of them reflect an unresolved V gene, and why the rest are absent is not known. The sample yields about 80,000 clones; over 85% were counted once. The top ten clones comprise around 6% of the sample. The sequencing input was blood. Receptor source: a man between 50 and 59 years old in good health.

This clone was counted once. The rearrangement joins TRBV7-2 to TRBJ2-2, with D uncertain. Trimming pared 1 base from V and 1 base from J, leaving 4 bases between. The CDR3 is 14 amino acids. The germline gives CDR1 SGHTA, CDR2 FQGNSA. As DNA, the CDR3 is TGTGCCAGCAGCTTAGGGGGGAACACCGGGGAGCTGTTTTTT. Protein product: CASSLGGNTGELFF.

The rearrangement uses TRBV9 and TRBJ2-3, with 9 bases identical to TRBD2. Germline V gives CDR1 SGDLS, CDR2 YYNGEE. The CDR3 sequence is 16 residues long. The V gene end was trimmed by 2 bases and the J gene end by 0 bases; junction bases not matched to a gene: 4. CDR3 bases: TGTGCCAGCAGCGTTGTTAGCGGGGGTAGCACAGATACGCAGTATTTT. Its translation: CASSVVSGGSTDTQYF.

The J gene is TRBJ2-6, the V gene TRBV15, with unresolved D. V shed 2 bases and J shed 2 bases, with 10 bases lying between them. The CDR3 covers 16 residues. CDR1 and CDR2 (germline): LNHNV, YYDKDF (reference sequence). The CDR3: CATSRQPSPGANVLTF. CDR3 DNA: TGTGCCACCAGCAGACAGCCGTCCCCTGGGGCCAACGTCCTGACTTTC.

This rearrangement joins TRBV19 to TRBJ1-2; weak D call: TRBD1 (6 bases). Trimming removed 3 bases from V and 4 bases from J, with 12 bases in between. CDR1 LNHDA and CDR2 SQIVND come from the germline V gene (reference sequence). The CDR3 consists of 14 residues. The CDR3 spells CASSMQEGGYGYTF. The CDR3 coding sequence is TGTGCCAGTAGTATGCAGGAGGGGGGCTATGGCTACACCTTC.

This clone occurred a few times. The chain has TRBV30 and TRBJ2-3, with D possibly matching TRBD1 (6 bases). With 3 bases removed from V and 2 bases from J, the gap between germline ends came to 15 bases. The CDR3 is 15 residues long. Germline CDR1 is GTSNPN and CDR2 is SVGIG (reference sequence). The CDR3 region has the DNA TGTGCCTGGAGGGCCTGGGGGCAGTCCACAGATACGCAGTATTTT. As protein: CAWRAWGQSTDTQYF.

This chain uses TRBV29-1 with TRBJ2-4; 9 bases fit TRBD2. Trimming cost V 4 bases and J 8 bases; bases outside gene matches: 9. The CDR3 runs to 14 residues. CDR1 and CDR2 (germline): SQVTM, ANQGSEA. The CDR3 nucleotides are TGCAGCGTTGTACTGGCGGGGGGGGCGGACATTCAGTACTTC. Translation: CSVVLAGGADIQYF.

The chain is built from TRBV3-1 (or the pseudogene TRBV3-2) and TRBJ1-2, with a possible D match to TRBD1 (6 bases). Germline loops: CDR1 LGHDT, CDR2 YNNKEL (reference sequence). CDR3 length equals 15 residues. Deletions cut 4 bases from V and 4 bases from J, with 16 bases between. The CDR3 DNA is TGTGCCAGCAGCCTGTCGGGGGGCGCTGGCTATGGCTACACCTTC. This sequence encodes CASSLSGGAGYGYTF.

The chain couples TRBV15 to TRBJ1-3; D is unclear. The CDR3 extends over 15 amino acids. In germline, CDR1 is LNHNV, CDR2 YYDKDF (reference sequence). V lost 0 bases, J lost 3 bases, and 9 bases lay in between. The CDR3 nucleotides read TGTGCCACCAGCAGAGATCGGGCAGGTGGAAACACCATATATTTT. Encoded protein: CATSRDRAGGNTIYF.

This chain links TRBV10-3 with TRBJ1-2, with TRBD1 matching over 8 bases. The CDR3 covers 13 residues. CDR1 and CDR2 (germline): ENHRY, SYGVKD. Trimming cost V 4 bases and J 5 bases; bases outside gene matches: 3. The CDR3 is CAISADRDYGYTF. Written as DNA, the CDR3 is TGTGCCATCAGTGCGGACAGGGATTATGGCTACACCTTC.

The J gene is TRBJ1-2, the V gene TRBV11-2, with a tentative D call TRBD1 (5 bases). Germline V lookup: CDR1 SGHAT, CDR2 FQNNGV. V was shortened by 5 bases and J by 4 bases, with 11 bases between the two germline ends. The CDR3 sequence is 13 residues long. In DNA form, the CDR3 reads TGTGCCAGCAGCCCGCAGGGAGGCTATGGCTACACCTTC. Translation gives CASSPQGGYGYTF.

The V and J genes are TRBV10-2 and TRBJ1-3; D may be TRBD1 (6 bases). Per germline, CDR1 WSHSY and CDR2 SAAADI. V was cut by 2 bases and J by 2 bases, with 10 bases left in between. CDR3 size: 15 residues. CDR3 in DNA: TGCGCCAGCAGTGAGAACGGGGGCGCTGGAAACACCATATATTTT. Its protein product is CASSENGGAGNTIYF.

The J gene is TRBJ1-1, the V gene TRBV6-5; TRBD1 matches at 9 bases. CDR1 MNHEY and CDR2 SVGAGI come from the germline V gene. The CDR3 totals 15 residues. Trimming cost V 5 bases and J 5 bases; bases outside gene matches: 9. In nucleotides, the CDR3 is TGTGCCAGCAGTCCACAGGGGGCAGGGGAGACTGAAGCTTTCTTT. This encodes CASSPQGAGETEAFF.

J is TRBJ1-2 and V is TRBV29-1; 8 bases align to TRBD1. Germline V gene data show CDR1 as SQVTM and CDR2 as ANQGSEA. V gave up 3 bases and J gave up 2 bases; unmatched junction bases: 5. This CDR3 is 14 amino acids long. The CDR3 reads CSVDETGANYGYTF. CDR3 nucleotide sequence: TGCAGCGTTGATGAGACAGGGGCAAACTATGGCTACACCTTC.

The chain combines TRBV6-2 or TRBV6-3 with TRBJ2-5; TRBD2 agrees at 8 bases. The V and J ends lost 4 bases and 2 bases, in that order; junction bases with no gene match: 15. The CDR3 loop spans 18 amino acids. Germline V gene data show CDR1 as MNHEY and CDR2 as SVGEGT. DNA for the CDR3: TGTGCCAGCAGTTCCCAACCTCCGGGACTAGTTCGGCAAGAGACCCAGTACTTC. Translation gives CASSSQPPGLVRQETQYF.

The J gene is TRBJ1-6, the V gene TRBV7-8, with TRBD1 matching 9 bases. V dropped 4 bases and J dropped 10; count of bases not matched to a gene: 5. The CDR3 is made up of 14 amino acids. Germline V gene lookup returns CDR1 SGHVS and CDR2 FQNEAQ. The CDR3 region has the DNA TGTGCCAGCAGCTACGACAGGGGGACATCACCCCTCCACTTT. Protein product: CASSYDRGTSPLHF.

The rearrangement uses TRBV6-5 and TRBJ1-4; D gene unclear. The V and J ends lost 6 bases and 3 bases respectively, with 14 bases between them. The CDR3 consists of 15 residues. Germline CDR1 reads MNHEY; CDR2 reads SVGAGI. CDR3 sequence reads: CASSLLGRANEKLFF. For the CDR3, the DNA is TGTGCCAGCAGCCTACTGGGGAGGGCTAATGAAAAACTGTTTTTT.

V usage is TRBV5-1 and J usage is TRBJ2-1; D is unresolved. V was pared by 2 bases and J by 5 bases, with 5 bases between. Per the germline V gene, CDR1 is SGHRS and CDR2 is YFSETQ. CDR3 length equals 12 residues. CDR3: CASSLGNNEQFF. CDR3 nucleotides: TGCGCCAGCAGCTTAGGAAACAATGAGCAGTTCTTC.

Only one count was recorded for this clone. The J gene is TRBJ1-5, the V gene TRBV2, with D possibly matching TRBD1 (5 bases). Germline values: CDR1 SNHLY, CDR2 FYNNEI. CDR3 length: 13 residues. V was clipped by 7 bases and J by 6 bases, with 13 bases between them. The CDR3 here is CASNLQVGQPQHF. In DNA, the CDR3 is TGTGCCAGCAACTTACAGGTTGGTCAGCCCCAGCATTTT. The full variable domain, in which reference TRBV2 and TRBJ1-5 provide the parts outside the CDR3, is EPEVTQTPSHQVTQMGQEVILRCVPISNHLYFYWYRQILGQKVEFLVSFYNNEISEKSEIFDDQFSVERPDGSNFTLKIRSTKLEDSAMYFCASNLQVGQPQHFGDGTRLSIL.

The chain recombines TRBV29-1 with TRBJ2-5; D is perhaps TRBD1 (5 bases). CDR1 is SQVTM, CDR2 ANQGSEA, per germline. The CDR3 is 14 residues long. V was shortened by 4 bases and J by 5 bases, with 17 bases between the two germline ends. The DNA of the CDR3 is TGCAGCGTTGGGGTGCGACAGAGGAAGGAGACCCAGTACTTC. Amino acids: CSVGVRQRKETQYF.